The rows below give T cell receptor beta chains drawn from one sample of a study of blood T cell repertoires in COVID-19. The data were produced by immunoSEQ multiplex PCR, yet TCRdb's version contains in-frame clones alone and is incomplete. The sample has 110,000 to 150,000 clones, approximately 86% seen once. Specimen: peripheral blood. These receptors all stem from a man aged 65 to 85 with acute or convalescent COVID-19. Each CDR3 is given with its conserved first and last residue.

J | V | CDR3
TRBJ1-3 | TRBV5-1 | CASSLGQGPSGNTIYF
TRBJ1-1 | TRBV6-4 | CASSVAPDRGEAFF
TRBJ2-1 | TRBV3-1/TRBV3-2 | CASSQTSGGAREQFF
TRBJ2-3 | TRBV5-1 | CASSLDGGGSTDTQYF
TRBJ2-7 | TRBV29-1 | CSVEDPQGPEQYF
TRBJ2-7 | TRBV29-1 | CSVGSYEQYF
TRBJ1-2 | TRBV29-1 | CSVTVNYGYTF
TRBJ2-5 | TRBV7-9 | CASSPIGQGTGQETQYF
TRBJ1-2 | TRBV19 | CASSHIRDYTF
TRBJ2-3 | TRBV6-5 | CASSRQGSTDTQYF
TRBJ2-1 | TRBV5-4 | CASSLAGAGVNREQFF
TRBJ1-1 | TRBV5-1 | CASSFDRTNTEAFF
TRBJ2-5 | TRBV5-1 | CASSLAGGDQETQYF
TRBJ1-4 | TRBV3-1/TRBV3-2 | CASRMTGSLAEKLFF
TRBJ2-2 | TRBV9 | CASTIAVTGELFF
TRBJ2-7 | TRBV28 | CASSLDAGTGGIEQYF
TRBJ2-3 | TRBV5-4 | CASSPQVTDTQYF
TRBJ1-1 | TRBV14 | CASSQNSGTEAFF
TRBJ2-3 | TRBV5-1 | CASSARTGPSGTDTQYF
TRBJ1-1 | TRBV6-5 | CASSYSSRLPEAFF
TRBJ1-1 | TRBV2 | CASRGFGGSNTEAFF
TRBJ1-1 | TRBV19 | CASRLQGAVGSLITEAFF
TRBJ1-5 | TRBV28 | CASQPGGNQPQHF
TRBJ1-5 | TRBV7-6 | CASSLTDSNQPQHF
TRBJ1-5 | TRBV6-6 | CASSSDRRQPQHF
TRBJ1-1 | TRBV27 | CASSRTGTGGGNQAFF
TRBJ2-2 | TRBV5-1 | CASSYWTGRTGELFF
TRBJ1-3 | TRBV6-5 | CASSYGGAAGNTIYF
TRBJ2-7 | TRBV20-1 | CSVAGVNEQYF
TRBJ1-5 | TRBV27 | CASSRTGGQSQPQHF
TRBJ1-2 | TRBV5-1 | CASSSGDYGYTF
TRBJ2-3 | TRBV7-3 | CASRLTSGRADTQYF
TRBJ1-3 | TRBV28 | CASSLDRAGNTIYF
TRBJ2-7 | TRBV3-1/TRBV3-2 | CASSQDRRGYEQYF
TRBJ1-2 | TRBV28 | CASRRQGTANYGYTF
TRBJ2-1 | TRBV19 | CASSSRLAGISSYNEQFF
TRBJ1-6 | TRBV27 | CASSLTGDSPLHF
TRBJ1-2 | TRBV5-1 | CASSPEGPNYGYTF
TRBJ2-7 | TRBV20-1 | CSASVGPPQYF
TRBJ2-7 | TRBV12-3/TRBV12-4 | CASSFQQGGVYF
TRBJ1-4 | TRBV2 | CASSKQGAREKLFF
TRBJ2-7 | TRBV6-1 | CASSEILGSGSKQYF
TRBJ2-2 | TRBV11-1 | CASSSAGRANTGELFF
TRBJ2-3 | TRBV6-6 | CATIRGQSATDTQYF
TRBJ1-4 | TRBV12-3/TRBV12-4 | CASSLDSGEKLFF
TRBJ2-5 | TRBV10-1 | CASSEGRNDRGETQYF
TRBJ2-1 | TRBV7-9 | CASRDPDRFKNEQFF
TRBJ1-2 | TRBV28 | CAAEDRTNYGYTF
TRBJ1-5 | TRBV2 | CASRWTGDQPQHF
TRBJ1-5 | TRBV6-1 | CASSDRGREDQPQHF
TRBJ1-3 | TRBV19 | CASSTDRDEPAISGNTIYF
TRBJ1-1 | TRBV6-6 | CASSPARQGADTEAFF
TRBJ1-2 | TRBV28 | CASSQIGQGIVHGYTF
TRBJ2-5 | TRBV7-9 | CASSLSGGTQETQYF